This is a list of T cell receptor beta chains from one sample in a study of T cell changes during pregnancy in multiple sclerosis. Produced via immunoSEQ multiplex PCR; TCRdb's table is partial and in-frame only. The sample shows approximately 110,000 clones, roughly 92% of them seen only once. The starting material was peripheral blood, obtained after pregnancy. These receptors were collected from a female donor with multiple sclerosis, enrolled in a pregnancy study. Both conserved end residues are part of each CDR3. Each record gives: D gene, CDR3 length, V gene, clone size, J gene, CDR3 protein, CDR3 DNA. A D gene is named only where the DNA matches it firmly. Rows give clone size only sometimes, using once, few, many, or a class for an expanded clone.

d_call: -; cdr3_length: 14; v_call: TRBV14; clone_size: once; j_call: TRBJ1-1; cdr3_aa: CASSLRQVGTEAFF; cdr3_nt: TGTGCCAGCAGCTTACGACAGGTCGGAACTGAAGCTTTCTTT
d_call: TRBD1; cdr3_length: 15; v_call: TRBV4-2; clone_size: -; j_call: TRBJ1-6; cdr3_aa: CASSQDWGQSSPLHF; cdr3_nt: TGTGCCAGCAGCCAAGATTGGGGACAGAGTTCACCCCTCCACTTT
d_call: -; cdr3_length: 14; v_call: TRBV7-8; clone_size: once; j_call: TRBJ2-5; cdr3_aa: CASSKGRLRETQYF; cdr3_nt: TGTGCCAGCAGCAAAGGGAGATTACGAGAGACCCAGTACTTC
d_call: -; cdr3_length: 14; v_call: TRBV6-5; clone_size: -; j_call: TRBJ2-7; cdr3_aa: CASSGRDSSYEQYF; cdr3_nt: TGTGCCAGCAGTGGCCGGGACTCGAGCTACGAGCAGTACTTC
d_call: -; cdr3_length: 14; v_call: TRBV18; clone_size: -; j_call: TRBJ2-1; cdr3_aa: CASSPGTSVGEQFF; cdr3_nt: TGTGCCAGCTCACCAGGGACATCTGTGGGTGAGCAGTTCTTC
d_call: TRBD2; cdr3_length: 16; v_call: TRBV12-5; clone_size: -; j_call: TRBJ2-1; cdr3_aa: CASGLRLAGSGNEQFF; cdr3_nt: TGTGCTAGTGGTTTGAGACTAGCGGGGTCCGGAAATGAGCAGTTCTTC
d_call: TRBD2; cdr3_length: 15; v_call: TRBV7-2; clone_size: -; j_call: TRBJ2-5; cdr3_aa: CASSRSGANQETQYF; cdr3_nt: TGTGCCAGCAGCCGGAGCGGGGCCAACCAAGAGACCCAGTACTTC
d_call: TRBD1; cdr3_length: 15; v_call: TRBV5-1; clone_size: -; j_call: TRBJ2-7; cdr3_aa: CASCRRDRGLDEQYF; cdr3_nt: TGCGCCAGCTGCCGCCGGGACAGGGGGCTCGACGAGCAGTACTTC
d_call: -; cdr3_length: 13; v_call: TRBV5-4; clone_size: -; j_call: TRBJ1-2; cdr3_aa: CASSLAGNYGYTF; cdr3_nt: TGTGCCAGCAGCTTGGCGGGGAACTATGGCTACACCTTC
d_call: -; cdr3_length: 12; v_call: TRBV2; clone_size: -; j_call: TRBJ2-7; cdr3_aa: CASSGPGHEQYF; cdr3_nt: TGTGCCAGCAGTGGCCCAGGGCACGAGCAGTACTTC
d_call: -; cdr3_length: 15; v_call: TRBV5-4; clone_size: -; j_call: TRBJ2-2; cdr3_aa: CASSEDSGWTGELFF; cdr3_nt: TGTGCCAGCAGCGAGGACAGTGGCTGGACCGGGGAGCTGTTTTTT
d_call: -; cdr3_length: 12; v_call: TRBV14; clone_size: once; j_call: TRBJ2-3; cdr3_aa: CASSSSYDTQYF; cdr3_nt: TGTGCCAGCAGCTCTAGCTACGATACGCAGTATTTT
d_call: TRBD2; cdr3_length: 13; v_call: TRBV5-4; clone_size: few; j_call: TRBJ2-1; cdr3_aa: CASSLSGGDEQFF; cdr3_nt: TGTGCCAGCAGCCTGAGCGGGGGTGATGAGCAGTTCTTC
d_call: TRBD2; cdr3_length: 16; v_call: TRBV19; clone_size: -; j_call: TRBJ2-5; cdr3_aa: CASSPYGRGNQETQYF; cdr3_nt: TGTGCCAGTAGTCCCTATGGGCGGGGGAACCAAGAGACCCAGTACTTC
d_call: TRBD1; cdr3_length: 17; v_call: TRBV19; clone_size: -; j_call: TRBJ1-2; cdr3_aa: CASTTFSPDREIYGYTF; cdr3_nt: TGTGCCAGTACCACCTTTAGCCCAGACAGGGAAATCTATGGCTACACCTTC
d_call: -; cdr3_length: 17; v_call: TRBV5-5; clone_size: -; j_call: TRBJ2-7; cdr3_aa: CASSLAGAGAGTYEQYF; cdr3_nt: TGTGCCAGCAGCTTGGCTGGAGCGGGTGCTGGGACCTACGAGCAGTACTTC
d_call: TRBD2; cdr3_length: 16; v_call: TRBV2; clone_size: -; j_call: TRBJ2-3; cdr3_aa: CASSLGLAGFGNTQYF; cdr3_nt: TGTGCCAGCAGCTTGGGACTAGCGGGGTTTGGTAATACGCAGTATTTT
d_call: TRBD1; cdr3_length: 14; v_call: TRBV27; clone_size: -; j_call: TRBJ1-2; cdr3_aa: CASRGGTGSYGYTF; cdr3_nt: TGTGCCAGCAGGGGGGGGACAGGGAGCTATGGCTACACCTTC
d_call: -; cdr3_length: 12; v_call: TRBV5-4; clone_size: -; j_call: TRBJ1-2; cdr3_aa: CASSSERSGYTF; cdr3_nt: TGTGCCAGCAGCTCGGAGCGCAGTGGCTACACCTTC
d_call: TRBD1; cdr3_length: 15; v_call: TRBV11-1; clone_size: -; j_call: TRBJ2-7; cdr3_aa: CASSFGTGGIYEQYF; cdr3_nt: TGTGCCAGCAGCTTCGGGACAGGGGGCATCTACGAGCAGTACTTC
d_call: -; cdr3_length: 15; v_call: TRBV15; clone_size: -; j_call: TRBJ1-4; cdr3_aa: CATSRAQAANEKLFF; cdr3_nt: TGTGCCACCAGCAGAGCACAGGCTGCTAATGAAAAACTGTTTTTT
d_call: TRBD1; cdr3_length: 14; v_call: TRBV7-8; clone_size: -; j_call: TRBJ1-5; cdr3_aa: CASSRDRVPGPQHF; cdr3_nt: TGTGCCAGCAGCCGAGACAGGGTCCCCGGGCCCCAGCATTTT
d_call: TRBD2; cdr3_length: 15; v_call: TRBV5-1; clone_size: -; j_call: TRBJ2-5; cdr3_aa: CASSTSGGTQETQYF; cdr3_nt: TGCGCCAGCAGCACTAGCGGGGGGACTCAAGAGACCCAGTACTTC
d_call: TRBD1; cdr3_length: 15; v_call: TRBV2; clone_size: -; j_call: TRBJ1-1; cdr3_aa: CASSLRGLPNTEAFF; cdr3_nt: TGTGCCAGCAGTCTCAGGGGGCTACCGAACACTGAAGCTTTCTTT
d_call: -; cdr3_length: 18; v_call: TRBV19; clone_size: -; j_call: TRBJ1-5; cdr3_aa: CASSTPRGGQRGNQPQHF; cdr3_nt: TGTGCCAGTAGTACTCCCCGGGGAGGCCAGAGGGGCAATCAGCCCCAGCATTTT
d_call: -; cdr3_length: 15; v_call: TRBV7-3; clone_size: -; j_call: TRBJ2-1; cdr3_aa: CASSFRGDSYNEQFF; cdr3_nt: TGTGCCAGCAGCTTCAGGGGGGACTCCTACAATGAGCAGTTCTTC
d_call: -; cdr3_length: 16; v_call: TRBV14; clone_size: -; j_call: TRBJ1-2; cdr3_aa: CASSQVNREQDYGYTF; cdr3_nt: TGTGCCAGCAGCCAGGTTAACAGGGAACAGGACTATGGCTACACCTTC
d_call: TRBD1; cdr3_length: 14; v_call: TRBV10-3; clone_size: -; j_call: TRBJ1-2; cdr3_aa: CAISVDDRGSGYTF; cdr3_nt: TGTGCCATCAGTGTGGACGACAGGGGTAGCGGCTACACCTTC
d_call: -; cdr3_length: 15; v_call: TRBV9; clone_size: -; j_call: TRBJ1-2; cdr3_aa: CASSVISEGTGGYTF; cdr3_nt: TGTGCCAGCAGCGTAATCAGTGAGGGAACGGGAGGCTACACCTTC
d_call: TRBD1; cdr3_length: 15; v_call: TRBV9; clone_size: -; j_call: TRBJ1-2; cdr3_aa: CASSVAGTGGYGYTF; cdr3_nt: TGTGCCAGCAGCGTAGCCGGGACAGGGGGCTATGGCTACACCTTC
d_call: -; cdr3_length: 13; v_call: TRBV5-4; clone_size: -; j_call: TRBJ1-1; cdr3_aa: CASFTLGGTEAFF; cdr3_nt: TGTGCCAGCTTTACCTTGGGGGGCACTGAAGCTTTCTTT
d_call: -; cdr3_length: 12; v_call: TRBV5-6; clone_size: -; j_call: TRBJ2-1; cdr3_aa: CASSLGLNEQFF; cdr3_nt: TGTGCCAGCAGCTTGGGCCTAAATGAGCAGTTCTTC
d_call: -; cdr3_length: 13; v_call: TRBV7-7; clone_size: -; j_call: TRBJ2-3; cdr3_aa: CASSLARADTQYF; cdr3_nt: TGTGCTAGCAGCTTAGCGAGGGCAGATACGCAGTATTTT
d_call: -; cdr3_length: 12; v_call: TRBV6-5; clone_size: -; j_call: TRBJ2-5; cdr3_aa: CASAAGQETQYF; cdr3_nt: TGTGCCAGCGCAGCGGGTCAAGAGACCCAGTACTTC
d_call: TRBD1; cdr3_length: 15; v_call: TRBV7-9; clone_size: -; j_call: TRBJ2-5; cdr3_aa: CASSKMTGGSETQYF; cdr3_nt: TGTGCCAGCAGCAAGATGACAGGGGGGTCCGAGACCCAGTACTTC
d_call: -; cdr3_length: 14; v_call: TRBV10-3; clone_size: -; j_call: TRBJ2-7; cdr3_aa: CAISESGGENEQYF; cdr3_nt: TGTGCCATCAGTGAGTCAGGGGGGGAAAACGAGCAGTACTTC
d_call: TRBD2; cdr3_length: 18; v_call: TRBV7-8; clone_size: -; j_call: TRBJ2-5; cdr3_aa: CASSLGRGRVYGKETQYF; cdr3_nt: TGTGCCAGCAGCTTAGGGCGGGGGAGGGTGTATGGTAAAGAGACCCAGTACTTC
d_call: TRBD1; cdr3_length: 15; v_call: TRBV28; clone_size: -; j_call: TRBJ1-2; cdr3_aa: CASSSRDRANYGYTF; cdr3_nt: TGTGCCAGCAGTTCCCGGGACAGAGCTAACTATGGCTACACCTTC
d_call: TRBD1; cdr3_length: 14; v_call: TRBV27; clone_size: few; j_call: TRBJ1-2; cdr3_aa: CASTDRQGIYGYTF; cdr3_nt: TGTGCCAGCACCGACCGACAGGGGATCTATGGCTACACCTTC
d_call: -; cdr3_length: 12; v_call: TRBV10-2; clone_size: few; j_call: TRBJ1-1; cdr3_aa: CASRTVNTEAFF; cdr3_nt: TGCGCCAGCAGGACAGTGAACACTGAAGCTTTCTTT
d_call: TRBD1; cdr3_length: 15; v_call: TRBV27; clone_size: -; j_call: TRBJ1-2; cdr3_aa: CASSLSTGGGDGYTF; cdr3_nt: TGTGCCAGCAGTTTATCCACAGGGGGCGGGGATGGCTACACCTTC
d_call: -; cdr3_length: 16; v_call: TRBV7-9; clone_size: once; j_call: TRBJ1-1; cdr3_aa: CASSLPLSGFDTEAFF; cdr3_nt: TGTGCCAGCAGCTTACCTTTATCAGGGTTCGACACTGAAGCTTTCTTT
d_call: TRBD1; cdr3_length: 16; v_call: TRBV19; clone_size: -; j_call: TRBJ2-6; cdr3_aa: CASGGTGVSGANVLTF; cdr3_nt: TGTGCCAGTGGAGGGACAGGGGTTAGTGGGGCCAACGTCCTGACTTTC
d_call: TRBD2; cdr3_length: 15; v_call: TRBV15; clone_size: -; j_call: TRBJ2-1; cdr3_aa: CATSVSGGAWNEQFF; cdr3_nt: TGTGCCACCAGCGTTAGCGGGGGGGCTTGGAATGAGCAGTTCTTC
d_call: TRBD1; cdr3_length: 15; v_call: TRBV7-9; clone_size: -; j_call: TRBJ1-4; cdr3_aa: CASSQAGGASEKLFF; cdr3_nt: TGTGCCAGCAGCCAGGCAGGGGGCGCTTCTGAAAAACTGTTTTTT
d_call: -; cdr3_length: 14; v_call: TRBV13; clone_size: -; j_call: TRBJ1-3; cdr3_aa: CASSLDEDGNTIYF; cdr3_nt: TGTGCCAGCAGCTTAGACGAGGATGGAAACACCATATATTTT
d_call: TRBD1; cdr3_length: 14; v_call: TRBV9; clone_size: -; j_call: TRBJ1-1; cdr3_aa: CASSLGTGFAEAFF; cdr3_nt: TGTGCCAGCAGCTTGGGGACAGGCTTCGCTGAAGCTTTCTTT
d_call: -; cdr3_length: 13; v_call: TRBV7-9; clone_size: -; j_call: TRBJ1-1; cdr3_aa: CASSSVQPAIAFF; cdr3_nt: TGTGCCAGCAGTTCCGTTCAACCAGCGATAGCTTTCTTT
d_call: -; cdr3_length: 15; v_call: TRBV5-1; clone_size: -; j_call: TRBJ2-5; cdr3_aa: CASSLLPGVGETQYF; cdr3_nt: TGCGCCAGCAGCTTACTTCCAGGGGTGGGAGAGACCCAGTACTTC
d_call: -; cdr3_length: 13; v_call: TRBV30; clone_size: once; j_call: TRBJ1-4; cdr3_aa: CAWSRERGEKLFF; cdr3_nt: TGTGCCTGGAGTAGGGAGAGGGGGGAAAAACTGTTTTTT
d_call: -; cdr3_length: 14; v_call: TRBV6-4; clone_size: few; j_call: TRBJ2-3; cdr3_aa: CASSDSAGEDTQYF; cdr3_nt: TGTGCCAGCAGTGACTCGGCAGGGGAAGATACGCAGTATTTT
d_call: -; cdr3_length: 14; v_call: TRBV6-1; clone_size: -; j_call: TRBJ1-4; cdr3_aa: CASRWGGTNEKLFF; cdr3_nt: TGTGCCAGCAGGTGGGGTGGGACAAATGAAAAACTGTTTTTT
d_call: -; cdr3_length: 13; v_call: TRBV14; clone_size: -; j_call: TRBJ1-6; cdr3_aa: CASSQEEYSPLHF; cdr3_nt: TGTGCCAGCAGCCAAGAGGAGTATTCACCCCTCCACTTT
d_call: TRBD1; cdr3_length: 16; v_call: TRBV7-3; clone_size: -; j_call: TRBJ2-2; cdr3_aa: CASSFPGGVNTGELFF; cdr3_nt: TGTGCCAGCAGCTTCCCAGGGGGAGTTAACACCGGGGAGCTGTTTTTT
d_call: TRBD1; cdr3_length: 15; v_call: TRBV7-6; clone_size: -; j_call: TRBJ1-1; cdr3_aa: CASSLAQGARTEAFF; cdr3_nt: TGTGCCAGCAGCTTAGCGCAGGGGGCACGAACTGAAGCTTTCTTT